The clone carrying this T cell receptor (beta chain) was seen a few times. Its antigen is currently unknown. CDR3 size: 14 residues. Trimming cost V 2 bases and J 10 bases; bases outside gene matches: 6. This record comes from a study of T cells after yellow fever vaccination. The study, taken as a whole, reports: Compared with primary, the secondary response was weaker and peaked at day 5, not 15. Among primary-vaccination clones, most reappeared after the booster, at around 97% for CD4 and around 90% for CD8.

Researchers made TCR cDNA using 5'RACE template switching, and this step added a universal primer site and UMIs. TCRdb re-called the 5' RACE reads with MiXCR, one entry per CDR3 protein. Among a few hundred thousand distinct CDR3 sequences listed, 7.5% to 9.5% were seen once. This specimen was CD4+ T cells sorted from PBMCs, taken 5 days after the yellow fever booster vaccination. The rearrangement links TRBV12-3 or TRBV12-4 to TRBJ2-3, with TRBD2 matching over 10 bases. This clonotype originated in a man between 18 and 29 years old who received the YFV17D yellow fever vaccine. This CDR3 reads CASSLSASGGAQYF. The CDR3 DNA is TGTGCCAGCAGTTTATCGGCTAGCGGGGGTGCGCAGTATTTT.